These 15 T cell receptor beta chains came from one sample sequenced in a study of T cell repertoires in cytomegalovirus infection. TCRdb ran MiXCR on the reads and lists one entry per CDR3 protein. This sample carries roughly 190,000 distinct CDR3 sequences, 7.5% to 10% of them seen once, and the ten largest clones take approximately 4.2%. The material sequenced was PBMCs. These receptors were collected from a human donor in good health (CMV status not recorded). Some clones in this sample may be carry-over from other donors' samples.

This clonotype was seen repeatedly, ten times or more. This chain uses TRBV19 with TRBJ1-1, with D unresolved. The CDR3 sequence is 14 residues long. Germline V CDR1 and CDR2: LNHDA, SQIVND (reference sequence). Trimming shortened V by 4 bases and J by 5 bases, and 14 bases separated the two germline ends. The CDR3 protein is CASSTAMASTEAFF. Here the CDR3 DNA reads TGTGCCAGTAGTACAGCCATGGCGAGTACTGAAGCTTTCTTT.

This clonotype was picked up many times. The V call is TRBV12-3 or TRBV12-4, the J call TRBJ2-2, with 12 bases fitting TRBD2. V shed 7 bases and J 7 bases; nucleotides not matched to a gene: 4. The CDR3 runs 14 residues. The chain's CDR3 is CASTSGGAIGELFF. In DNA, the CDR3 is TGTGCCAGCACTAGCGGGGGGGCCATCGGGGAGCTGTTTTTT.

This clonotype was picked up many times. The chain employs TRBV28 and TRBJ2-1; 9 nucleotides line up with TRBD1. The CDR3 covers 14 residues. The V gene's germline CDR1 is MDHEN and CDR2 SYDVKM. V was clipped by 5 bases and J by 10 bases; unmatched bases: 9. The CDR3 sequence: CASSKGQGRREQFF. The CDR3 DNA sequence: TGTGCCAGCAGTAAAGGACAGGGGCGTCGGGAGCAGTTCTTC.

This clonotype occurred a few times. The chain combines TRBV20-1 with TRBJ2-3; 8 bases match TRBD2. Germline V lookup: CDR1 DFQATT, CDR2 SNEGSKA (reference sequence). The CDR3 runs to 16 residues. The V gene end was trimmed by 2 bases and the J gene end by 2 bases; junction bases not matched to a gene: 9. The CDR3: CSARPRRGGPTDTQYF. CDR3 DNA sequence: TGCAGTGCTAGACCAAGACGGGGGGGACCCACAGATACGCAGTATTTT.

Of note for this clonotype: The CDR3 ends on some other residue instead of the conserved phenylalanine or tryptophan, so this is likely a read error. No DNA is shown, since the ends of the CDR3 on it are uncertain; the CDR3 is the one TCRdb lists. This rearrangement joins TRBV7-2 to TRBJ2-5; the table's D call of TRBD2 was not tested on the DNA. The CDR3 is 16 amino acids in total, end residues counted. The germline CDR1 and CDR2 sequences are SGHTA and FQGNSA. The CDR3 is CASSLGLAGGQETQDV.

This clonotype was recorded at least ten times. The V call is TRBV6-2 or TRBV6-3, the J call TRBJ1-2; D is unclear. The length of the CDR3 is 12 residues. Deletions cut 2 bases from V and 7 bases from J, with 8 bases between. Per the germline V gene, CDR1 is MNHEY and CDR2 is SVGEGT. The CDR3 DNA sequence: TGTGCCAGCAGTTACCAGAGGCTTGGCTACACCTTC. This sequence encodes CASSYQRLGYTF.

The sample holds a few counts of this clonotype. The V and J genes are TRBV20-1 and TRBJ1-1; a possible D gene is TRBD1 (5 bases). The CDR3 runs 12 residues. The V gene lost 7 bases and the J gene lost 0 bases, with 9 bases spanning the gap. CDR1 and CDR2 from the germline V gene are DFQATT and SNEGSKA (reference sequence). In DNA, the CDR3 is TGCAGTGTGACAGTGATGAACACTGAAGCTTTCTTT. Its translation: CSVTVMNTEAFF.

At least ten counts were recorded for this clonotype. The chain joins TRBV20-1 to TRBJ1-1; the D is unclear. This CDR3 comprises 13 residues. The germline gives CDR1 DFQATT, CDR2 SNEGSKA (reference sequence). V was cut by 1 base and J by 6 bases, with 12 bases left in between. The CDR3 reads CSARGVGFAEAFF. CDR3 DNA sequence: TGCAGTGCTAGAGGGGTTGGATTTGCTGAAGCTTTCTTT.

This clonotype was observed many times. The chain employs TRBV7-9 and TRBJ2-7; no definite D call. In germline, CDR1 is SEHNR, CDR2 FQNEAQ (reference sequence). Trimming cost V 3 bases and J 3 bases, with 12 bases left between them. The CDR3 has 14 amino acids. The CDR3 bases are TGTGCCAGCAGCTTGCACCGTGCAGACTACGAGCAGTACTTC. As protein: CASSLHRADYEQYF.

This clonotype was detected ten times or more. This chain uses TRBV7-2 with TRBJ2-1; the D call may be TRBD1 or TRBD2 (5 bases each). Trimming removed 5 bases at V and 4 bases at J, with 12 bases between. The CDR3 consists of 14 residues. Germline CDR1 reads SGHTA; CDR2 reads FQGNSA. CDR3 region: CASSARDGYNEQFF. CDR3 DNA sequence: TGTGCCAGCAGCGCCAGGGACGGATACAATGAGCAGTTCTTC. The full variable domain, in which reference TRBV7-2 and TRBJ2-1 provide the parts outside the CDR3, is GAGVSQSPSNKVTEKGKDVELRCDPISGHTALYWYRQSLGQGLEFLIYFQGNSAPDKSGLPSDRFSAERTGGSVSTLTIQRTQQEDSAVYLCASSARDGYNEQFFGPGTRLTVL.

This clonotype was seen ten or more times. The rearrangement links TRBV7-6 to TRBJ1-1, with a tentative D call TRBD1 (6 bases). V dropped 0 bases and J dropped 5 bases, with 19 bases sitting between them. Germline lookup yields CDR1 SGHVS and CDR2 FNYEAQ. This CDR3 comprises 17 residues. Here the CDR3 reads CASSLALAGAVETEAFF. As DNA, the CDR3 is TGTGCCAGCAGCTTAGCGCTGGCAGGGGCGGTCGAGACTGAAGCTTTCTTT.

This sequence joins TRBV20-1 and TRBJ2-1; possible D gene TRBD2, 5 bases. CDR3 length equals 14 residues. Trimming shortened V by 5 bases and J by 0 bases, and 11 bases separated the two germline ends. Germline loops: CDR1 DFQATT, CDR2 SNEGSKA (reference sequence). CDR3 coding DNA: TGCAGTGCTCATAGCGTTTTCTCCTACAATGAGCAGTTCTTC. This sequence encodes CSAHSVFSYNEQFF.

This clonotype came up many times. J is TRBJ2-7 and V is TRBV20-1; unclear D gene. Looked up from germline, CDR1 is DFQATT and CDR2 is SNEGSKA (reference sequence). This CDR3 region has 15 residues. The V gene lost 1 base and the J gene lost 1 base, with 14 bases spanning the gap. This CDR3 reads CSARAPRSSSYEQYF. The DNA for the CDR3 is TGCAGTGCTAGAGCTCCTAGGTCCAGTTCCTACGAGCAGTACTTC.

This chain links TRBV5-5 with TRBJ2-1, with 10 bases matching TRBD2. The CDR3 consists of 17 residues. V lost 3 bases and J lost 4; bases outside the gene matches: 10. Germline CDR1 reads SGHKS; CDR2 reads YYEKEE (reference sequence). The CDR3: CASSWYLLAGSYNEQFF. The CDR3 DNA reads TGTGCCAGCAGCTGGTACTTACTAGCGGGATCTTACAATGAGCAGTTCTTC.

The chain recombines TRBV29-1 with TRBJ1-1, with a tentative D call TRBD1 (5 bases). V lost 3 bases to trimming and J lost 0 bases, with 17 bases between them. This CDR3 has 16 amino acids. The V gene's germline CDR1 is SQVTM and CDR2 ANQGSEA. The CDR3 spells CSVDLGEKPMNTEAFF. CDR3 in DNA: TGCAGCGTTGATCTGGGGGAGAAACCAATGAACACTGAAGCTTTCTTT.